This T cell receptor beta chain was recovered during a study of beta chain features in type 1 diabetes. Study-level findings and limits: Naive, central memory and regulatory TCRB repertoires appeared more similar among patients than healthy donors. Across all four CD4+ subsets, people with type 1 diabetes showed modestly shorter TCRB CDR3s.

Sequencing targeted expressed TCRB transcripts, as all isolated RNA had been reverse transcribed. Sequencing was performed with immunoSEQ multiplex PCR; in TCRdb, only in-frame clones are kept and a portion is missing. The sample consists of about 240,000 clones, about 15% of them appearing once. Germline-derived CDR1 and CDR2 are SGHNT and YYREEE (reference sequence). Trimming took 0 bases from V and 2 from J, leaving 11 bases between them. CDR3 size: 15 residues. Notes on this clone: No antigen is known for it.

The receptor comes from a man under 40 with type 1 diabetes. The chain has TRBV5-4 and TRBJ2-5; a possible D gene is TRBD1 (5 bases). The sequencing input was naive CD4+ T cells from blood. In DNA, the CDR3 is TGTGCCAGCAGCTTGGTTAGCAGGGCGCAAGAGACCCAGTACTTC. Amino acid sequence: CASSLVSRAQETQYF. Supplemented by reference TRBV5-4 and TRBJ2-5, the full variable domain reads ETGVTQSPTHLIKTRGQQVTLRCSSQSGHNTVSWYQQALGQGPQFIFQYYREEENGRGNFPPRFSGLQFPNYSSELNVNALELDDSALYLCASSLVSRAQETQYFGPGTRLLVL.